Below are 4 T cell receptor beta chains sequenced from a single sample in a study of cytomegalovirus exposure and HLA in healthy donors. Both 60 Vbeta primers and 13 Jbeta primers went into the PCR. The repertoire was sequenced with immunoSEQ multiplex PCR; TCRdb's copy has only in-frame clones and lacks some. The data hold roughly 100,000 clones, with roughly 80% observed a single time. The sequencing sample was made of PBMCs. Source of these receptors: a man aged 30-40 years in good health and CMV-seropositive.

This clone appeared a single time. The J gene is TRBJ1-1, the V gene TRBV19; D is perhaps TRBD1 (6 bases). The CDR3 length is 14 residues. Trimming shortened V by 6 bases and J by 1 base, and 12 bases separated the two germline ends. Germline CDR1 and CDR2: LNHDA and SQIVND (reference sequence). The CDR3 nucleotides are TGTGCCAGTAGCAAAGACAGGAGGAACACTGAAGCTTTCTTT. It is translated as CASSKDRRNTEAFF. Full variable domain (outside the CDR3, taken from reference TRBV19 and TRBJ1-1): DGGITQSPKYLFRKEGQNVTLSCEQNLNHDAMYWYRQDPGQGLRLIYYSQIVNDFQKGDIAEGYSVSREKKESFPLTVTSAQKNPTAFYLCASSKDRRNTEAFFGQGTRLTVV.

The J gene is TRBJ2-6, the V gene TRBV7-9, with a tentative D call TRBD1 (6 bases). The V gene's germline CDR1 is SEHNR and CDR2 FQNEAQ (reference sequence). The CDR3 spans 18 residues. The V end was cut by 1 base, the J end by 0 bases, with 13 bases between. The CDR3: CASSLGPGALSGANVLTF. In nucleotides, the CDR3 is TGTGCCAGCAGCTTAGGGCCAGGGGCCCTCTCTGGGGCCAACGTCCTGACTTTC.

The gene calls are TRBV5-4 and TRBJ2-1; 7 positions match TRBD1. The length of the CDR3 is 13 residues. Germline-derived CDR1 and CDR2 are SGHNT and YYREEE (reference sequence). V gave up 4 bases and J gave up 5 bases; unmatched junction bases: 3. This CDR3 reads CASSLTGNNEQFF. DNA of the CDR3: TGTGCCAGCAGCCTGACAGGGAACAATGAGCAGTTCTTC. Variable domain in full (rest from reference TRBV5-4 and TRBJ2-1): ETGVTQSPTHLIKTRGQQVTLRCSSQSGHNTVSWYQQALGQGPQFIFQYYREEENGRGNFPPRFSGLQFPNYSSELNVNALELDDSALYLCASSLTGNNEQFFGPGTRLTVL.

The J gene is TRBJ1-2, the V gene TRBV29-1; 7 bases agree with TRBD1. The germline V gene encodes CDR1 SQVTM and CDR2 ANQGSEA. Losses at the gene ends were 7 bases for V and 6 bases for J; bases not matched to a gene: 8. The CDR3 extends over 12 amino acids. The CDR3 spells CSARTGRDGYTF. CDR3 in DNA: TGCAGCGCTCGGACAGGCCGGGATGGCTACACCTTC.